Each of the 14 T cell receptor beta chains below was sequenced from the same sample in a study of PD-1 blockade in classical Hodgkin lymphoma. Every patient experienced relapse after autologous stem cell transplantation, and brentuximab vedotin exposure varied. Sequenced by immunoSEQ multiplex PCR; TCRdb stores in-frame clones only, minus some. The data contain around 28,000 clones, roughly 85% of them singletons. The source material was peripheral blood mononuclear cells (PBMCs), sampled before the second cycle of nivolumab. The receptors derive from a human donor with classical Hodgkin lymphoma.

The V and J genes are TRBV4-3 and TRBJ2-3; D is perhaps TRBD2 (5 bases). CDR1 and CDR2 (germline): LGHNA, YSLEER. This CDR3 contains 16 residues. The V gene lost 3 bases and the J gene lost 0 bases, with 13 bases spanning the gap. The CDR3 sequence is CASSQRSGTSTDTQYF. The DNA of the CDR3 is TGCGCCAGCAGCCAGAGGAGCGGAACTAGCACAGATACGCAGTATTTT.

This sequence joins TRBV19 and TRBJ1-5; 7 bases match TRBD1. Germline V lookup: CDR1 LNHDA, CDR2 SQIVND (reference sequence). The V gene end was trimmed by 3 bases and the J gene end by 6 bases; junction bases not matched to a gene: 5. This CDR3 comprises 14 residues. CDR3 residues: CASSINRGAQPQHF. As DNA, the CDR3 is TGTGCCAGTAGTATTAACAGGGGAGCTCAGCCCCAGCATTTT.

The chain carries TRBV18 and TRBJ2-1; TRBD2 matches at 13 bases. Trimming took 5 bases from V and 6 from J; bases not matched to a gene: 7. In germline, CDR1 is KGHSH, CDR2 LQKENI. This CDR3 has 16 residues. The CDR3 DNA reads TGTGCCAGCTCAGTACCGGGACTAGCGGGGAGCAATGAGCAGTTCTTC. The encoded protein is CASSVPGLAGSNEQFF.

This clone was seen a single time. The chain recombines TRBV5-1 with TRBJ2-1; D assignment may be TRBD1 or TRBD2 (5 bases each). Trimming took 0 bases from V and 7 from J, leaving 11 bases between them. Germline CDR1 SGHRS, CDR2 YFSETQ. The CDR3 consists of 14 residues. CDR3 amino acids: CASSLEWGGNEQFF. The CDR3 DNA reads TGCGCCAGCAGCTTGGAGTGGGGCGGGAATGAGCAGTTCTTC.

The rearrangement links TRBV5-4 to TRBJ2-2, with a tentative D call TRBD2 (5 bases). Per the germline V gene, CDR1 is SGHNT and CDR2 is YYREEE (reference sequence). Between the trimmed V and J ends, which lost 0 bases and 4 bases, there was a span of 13 bases. This CDR3 contains 16 residues. The CDR3 protein is CASSLDGGGGTGELFF. CDR3 nucleotide sequence: TGTGCCAGCAGCTTGGACGGCGGAGGTGGCACCGGGGAGCTGTTTTTT.

This rearrangement joins TRBV4-3 to TRBJ2-3; D gene unclear. Germline V gene sequence: CDR1 LGHNA, CDR2 YSLEER. V was pared by 1 base and J by 6 bases, with 8 bases between. This CDR3 is 13 amino acids long. CDR3 protein: CASSQAQLDTQYF. The CDR3 coding sequence is TGCGCCAGCAGCCAAGCCCAGTTGGATACGCAGTATTTT.

The rearrangement links TRBV7-2 to TRBJ2-1, with D maybe TRBD1 (5 bases). Germline loops: CDR1 SGHTA, CDR2 FQGNSA. CDR3 size: 14 residues. The V end was cut by 6 bases, the J end by 5 bases, with 14 bases between. CDR3 protein: CASSPAGANNEQFF. In nucleotides, the CDR3 is TGTGCCAGCAGTCCTGCTGGGGCCAACAATGAGCAGTTCTTC.

This chain joins TRBV10-3 and TRBJ1-2; D might be TRBD1 (5 bases). This CDR3 has 14 residues. Per germline, CDR1 ENHRY and CDR2 SYGVKD. Between the trimmed V and J ends, which lost 3 bases and 7 bases, there was a span of 15 bases. CDR3 region: CAISDPGSGRGYTF. The CDR3 bases are TGTGCCATCAGTGACCCAGGGTCGGGTCGTGGCTACACCTTC.

CDR3 sequence: CASSYNGRPGEKLFF. The DNA of the CDR3 is TGTGCCAGCAGTTACAACGGTCGTCCGGGGGAAAAACTGTTTTTT. The chain couples TRBV6-5 to TRBJ1-4; D is uncertain. V was clipped by 2 bases and J by 8 bases, with 15 bases between them. From germline, CDR1 is MNHEY and CDR2 SVGAGI. This CDR3 region has 15 residues.

V usage is TRBV9 and J usage is TRBJ1-2; tentatively, D is TRBD1 (5 bases). CDR3 size: 14 residues. In germline, CDR1 is SGDLS, CDR2 YYNGEE. V was pared by 3 bases and J by 2 bases, with 11 bases between. CDR3 amino acids: CASSADGQNYGYTF. CDR3 DNA sequence: TGTGCCAGCAGCGCAGATGGACAAAACTATGGCTACACCTTC.

This chain links TRBV18 with TRBJ2-5; D is unclear. The V end lost 1 base, the J end lost 2 bases, and 5 bases lay between the germline ends. CDR1 is KGHSH, CDR2 LQKENI, per germline. There are 13 residues in the CDR3. This CDR3 reads CASSPLFQETQYF. CDR3 nucleotides: TGTGCCAGCTCACCACTATTTCAAGAGACCCAGTACTTC.

Points on this clone: One junction end disagrees with the germline gene, perhaps due to a read error. The chain recombines TRBV7-9 with TRBJ1-3; TRBD1 matches at 7 bases. Germline V gene data show CDR1 as SEHNR and CDR2 as FQNEAQ (reference sequence). The CDR3 sequence is 16 residues long. CDR3 in amino acids: CASSLAGDSTGNTIYF. The DNA for the CDR3 is TGTGCCAGCAGCCTAGCGGGGGACAGCACTGGAAACACCATATATTTT.

This chain connects TRBV7-2 to TRBJ2-1, with D unclear. The V gene lost 5 bases and the J gene lost 5 bases, with 16 bases spanning the gap. The CDR3 consists of 15 residues. Germline CDR1 SGHTA, CDR2 FQGNSA. The DNA of the CDR3 is TGTGCCAGCAGCCCACTAAGGGCAGCCAACAATGAGCAGTTCTTC. It is translated as CASSPLRAANNEQFF. Combining the CDR3 with reference TRBV7-2 and TRBJ2-1 gives the whole variable domain GAGVSQSPSNKVTEKGKDVELRCDPISGHTALYWYRQSLGQGLEFLIYFQGNSAPDKSGLPSDRFSAERTGGSVSTLTIQRTQQEDSAVYLCASSPLRAANNEQFFGPGTRLTVL.

The J gene is TRBJ2-7, the V gene TRBV10-1; maybe TRBD1 (7 bases). Germline assignment: CDR1 WNHNN and CDR2 SYGVQD (reference sequence). This CDR3 is 12 amino acids long. With 11 bases removed from V and 4 bases from J, the gap between germline ends came to 15 bases. CDR3 residues: CAPGGSAYEQYV. The CDR3 DNA sequence: TGCGCCCCAGGGGGGTCGGCTTACGAGCAGTACGTC.